Below, 17 T cell receptor beta chains from the same sample are listed, as sequenced in a study of T cells in women clearing cervical HPV infection. Assay: immunoSEQ multiplex PCR; the TCRdb copy retains only in-frame clones and omits some. This sample's table reports about 46,000 clones. Sequencing was carried out using blood buffy coat. The receptors stem from a woman aged 18 to 69 with a cervical HPV16 infection that either progressed to CIN3+ or cleared (not recorded which).

Turning to this clone: The CDR3 end falls 3 residues outside the read, so it is completed with the germline J gene. The chain employs TRBV19 and TRBJ1-4; 7 bases agree with TRBD1. The CDR3 runs to 16 residues. Per the germline V gene, CDR1 is LNHDA and CDR2 is SQIVND (reference sequence). CDR3: CASSYDRAGGANVLFF. CDR3 DNA, as far as it was read: TGTGCCAGTAGTTACGACAGGGCAGGTGGGGCCAACGTA.

CDR3 in amino acids: CASSEAGGSPDEKLFF. The sequenced part of the CDR3 DNA is TGTGCCAGCAGTGAAGCAGGGGGCAGCCCTGATGAAAAG. The J gene is TRBJ2-2, the V gene TRBV2; TRBD1 matches at 7 bases. The read ends 3 residues before the CDR3 terminus; that terminus is restored from the germline J gene. CDR3 length equals 16 residues. Looked up from germline, CDR1 is SNHLY and CDR2 is FYNNEI.

Note on this clone: The read terminates 3 residues before the CDR3 end, so the remaining end is supplied by the germline J gene. The V gene is TRBV30, the J gene TRBJ1-1; D is unresolved. The CDR3 sequence is 12 residues long. Trimming left V 3 bases short and J 0 bases short, with 5 bases between. Germline CDR1 is GTSNPN and CDR2 is SVGIG (reference sequence). CDR3 in amino acids: CAWSSLNTEAFF. The covered CDR3 bases are TGTGCCTGGAGCTCTTTGAACACTGAA.

Worth noting for this clone: Sequencing ends 3 residues short of the CDR3 end; the germline J gene provides the rest. This chain uses TRBV20-1 with TRBJ2-7; 10 bases map to TRBD2. Germline values: CDR1 DFQATT, CDR2 SNEGSKA (reference sequence). The CDR3 has 14 residues. Trimming took 1 base from V and 0 from J; bases not matched to a gene: 0. The CDR3 loop is CSARGLAGSYEQYF. The CDR3 DNA, read in part, is TGCAGTGCTAGAGGACTAGCGGGCTCCTACGAG.

With regard to this clone: Read data end 3 residues before the CDR3 end; the end is taken from the germline J gene. V and J are TRBV7-9 and TRBJ2-2; D possibly corresponds to TRBD2 (6 bases). The CDR3 runs 15 residues. Germline V gene lookup returns CDR1 SEHNR and CDR2 FQNEAQ (reference sequence). The CDR3 loop is CASNPGGPGANVLFF. The sequenced CDR3 bases are TGTGCCAGCAACCCCGGGGGTCCTGGGGCCAACGTG.

A note on this clone: The read ends 3 residues before the CDR3 terminus; that terminus is restored from the germline J gene. The chain has TRBV4-2 and TRBJ2-1; TRBD2 matches 11 bases. CDR3 length: 17 amino acids. V was pared by 2 bases and J by 7 bases, with 10 bases of the junction left unmatched. CDR1 is LGHNA, CDR2 YNFKEQ, per germline. CDR3 sequence reads: CASSQPYSGRAPNEQFF. CDR3 bases read: TGTGCCAGCAGCCAACCCTATAGCGGGAGGGCCCCGAATGAG.

Comments on this clone: The read ends 3 residues early relative to the CDR3; the germline J gene fills the gap. The chain carries TRBV18 and TRBJ1-2; 8 positions match TRBD1. With V trimmed by 2 bases and J by 4 bases, 12 bases remained unmatched. CDR1 KGHSH and CDR2 LQKENI come from the germline V gene. The CDR3 has 17 amino acids. The CDR3 DNA, read in part, is TGTGCCAGCTCACCAGTTATAGGACAGGGTCTCTTCTATGGC. Translating it yields CASSPVIGQGLFYG. The complete CDR3 reads CASSPVIGQGLFYGYTF.

Details on this clone: The read stops 3 residues short of the end of the CDR3; the missing end is completed from the germline J gene. The chain combines TRBV29-1 with TRBJ1-4; D might be TRBD1 (5 bases). The germline V gene has CDR1 SQVTM and CDR2 ANQGSEA. Trimming pared 6 bases from V and 3 bases from J, leaving 11 bases between. CDR3 length: 13 residues. Partial CDR3 DNA: TGCAGCGTCAGGGATTCGGCTAATGAAAAA. Protein sequence: CSVRDSANEK. The full CDR3 sequence reads CSVRDSANEKLFF.

Regarding this clone: The CDR3 end is not reached by the read, which stops 3 residues before it; the germline J gene fills it in. This chain uses TRBV2 with TRBJ2-3, with D maybe TRBD1 (6 bases). Germline CDR1 reads SNHLY; CDR2 reads FYNNEI. There are 14 residues in the CDR3. V gave up 6 bases and J gave up 2 bases, with 12 bases separating them. The covered CDR3 bases are TGTGCCAGCAGGCCGGACAGATACACAGATACG. Its translation: CASRPDRYTDT. The entire CDR3 is CASRPDRYTDTQYF.

To note about this clone: The CDR3 is cut off 3 residues early in the read; its end comes from the germline J gene. The chain couples TRBV7-3 to TRBJ2-7, with D tentatively TRBD1 (6 bases). The germline V and J ends were trimmed by 5 bases and 3 bases, with 17 bases remaining between them. The CDR3 consists of 15 residues. Germline V gene lookup returns CDR1 SGHTA and CDR2 FQGTGA. The CDR3 reads CASSQAQGMVYEQYF. CDR3 DNA, as far as it was read: TGTGCCAGCAGCCAAGCCCAGGGGATGGTCTACGAG.

As regards this clone: The read ends 3 residues before the CDR3 terminus; that terminus is restored from the germline J gene. The V and J genes are TRBV5-1 and TRBJ2-1; 9 nucleotides align to TRBD1. V was clipped by 6 bases and J by 7 bases; unmatched bases: 5. This CDR3 comprises 13 residues. Germline values: CDR1 SGHRS, CDR2 YFSETQ. CDR3 residues: CASNRDRENEQFF. The CDR3 DNA, read in part, is TGCGCCAGCAACCGGGACAGGGAGAATGAG.

Concerning this clone: Coverage ceases 3 residues before the CDR3 finishes, and the germline J gene fills in the end. The chain carries TRBV19 and TRBJ1-1, with D possibly being TRBD1 (5 bases). Trimming pared 5 bases from V and 1 base from J, leaving 17 bases between. CDR1 is LNHDA and CDR2 is SQIVND in the germline V gene (reference sequence). The CDR3 runs to 16 residues. The CDR3 is CASSPSPTVSNTEAFF. The CDR3 bases that were read are TGTGCCAGTAGTCCCAGTCCGACAGTCTCGAACACTGAA.

To note about this clone: The read terminates 3 residues ahead of where the CDR3 ends, so the germline J gene completes it. V is TRBV19 and J is TRBJ2-3; 9 bases match TRBD1. V lost 5 bases to trimming and J lost 8 bases; unmatched junction nucleotides: 11. Germline loops: CDR1 LNHDA, CDR2 SQIVND (reference sequence). The CDR3 spans 15 residues. CDR3 DNA, as far as it was read: TGTGCCAGTAGTCCACCGGGACAGGGTATTGGTACG. Translation gives CASSPPGQGIGT. The CDR3 in full is CASSPPGQGIGTQYF.

Of note for this clone: The read halts 3 residues ahead of the CDR3 end, with the missing end drawn from the germline J gene. This rearrangement joins TRBV18 to TRBJ2-2; 10 nucleotides align to TRBD1. This CDR3 region has 15 residues. J lost 4 bases, V lost 4 bases, and 3 bases had no gene match. Germline lookup yields CDR1 KGHSH and CDR2 LQKENI. The CDR3 sequence is CASSRGTGVTGELFF. The part of the CDR3 DNA that was read is TGTGCCAGCTCACGGGGGACAGGGGTCACCGGGGAG.

Of note for this clone: Coverage ceases 3 residues before the CDR3 finishes, and the germline J gene fills in the end. The chain links TRBV7-2 to TRBJ2-7; D is possibly TRBD2 (5 bases). V lost 5 bases, J lost 5 bases, and 19 bases lay in between. The germline CDR1 and CDR2 sequences are SGHTA and FQGNSA. CDR3 length: 15 amino acids. CDR3 sequence: CASSANPVARHEQYF. The covered CDR3 bases are TGTGCCAGCAGCGCAAACCCCGTAGCGAGGCACGAG. Filled out from reference TRBV7-2 and TRBJ2-7, the complete variable domain reads GAGVSQSPSNKVTEKGKDVELRCDPISGHTALYWYRQSLGQGLEFLIYFQGNSAPDKSGLPSDRFSAERTGGSVSTLTIQRTQQEDSAVYLCASSANPVARHEQYFGPGTRLTVT.

The DNA read from the CDR3 is TGCAGTGCTCACCCTAGCGGGTCCTCCTACAATGAG. As protein: CSAHPSGSSYNE. The full CDR3 is CSAHPSGSSYNEQFF. This chain links TRBV20-1 with TRBJ2-1; 8 bases match TRBD2. Coverage ceases 3 residues before the CDR3 finishes, and the germline J gene fills in the end. The CDR3 contains 15 residues. The V and J ends lost 5 bases and 0 bases, in that order; junction bases with no gene match: 6. The germline V gene encodes CDR1 DFQATT and CDR2 SNEGSKA (reference sequence).

Note on this clone: The read is 3 residues too short to cover the CDR3 end, so that end is filled in from the germline J gene. V and J are TRBV7-3 and TRBJ2-2; 8 nucleotides agree with TRBD2. CDR1 and CDR2 from the germline V gene are SGHTA and FQGTGA. The CDR3 is made up of 16 amino acids. The V and J ends lost 5 bases and 5 bases, in that order; junction bases with no gene match: 10. The covered CDR3 bases are TGTGCCAGCAGCCCAAGCGGGGGCTCGTGGACCGGGGAG. It encodes CASSPSGGSWTGE. The CDR3, in full, reads CASSPSGGSWTGELFF.